This record covers a single TCR beta chain. Antigen: not known. This sample stems from a study of beta chain features in type 1 diabetes. The entirety of the isolated RNA underwent reverse transcription, so expressed TCRB transcripts were sequenced. Repertoires were generated with immunoSEQ multiplex PCR, while TCRdb's copy carries only in-frame clones and drops some. The table includes 500,000 to 800,000 clones, around 12% detected once. General study findings and limits: Across all four CD4+ subsets, people with type 1 diabetes showed modestly shorter TCRB CDR3s. The influence of HLA type on TCRB rearrangement stayed undetermined.

V was trimmed by 1 base and J by 1 base, leaving 7 bases between them. This CDR3 is built from 14 residues. CDR1 and CDR2 from the germline V gene are SGHDT and YYEEEE. Material: naive CD4+ T cells from blood. This receptor was obtained from a man aged 25-45 years with type 1 diabetes. This chain joins TRBV5-6 and TRBJ2-3; D is uncertain. DNA of the CDR3: TGTGCCAGCAGCTTGATCTCCGGCACAGATACGCAGTATTTT. As protein: CASSLISGTDTQYF. Full variable domain (outside the CDR3, taken from reference TRBV5-6 and TRBJ2-3): DAGVTQSPTHLIKTRGQQVTLRCSPKSGHDTVSWYQQALGQGPQFIFQYYEEEERQRGNFPDRFSGHQFPNYSSELNVNALLLGDSALYLCASSLISGTDTQYFGPGTRLTVL.